What follows are 29 T cell receptor beta chains derived from one specimen sequenced in a study of tumor-infiltrating lymphocytes in primary liver carcinoma (dated by TCRdb to between 2016 and 2019). RNA from unsorted whole blood was extracted with TRIzol reagent, and germline DNA was obtained with the DNeasy Blood & Tissue kit. Sequencer: Illumina HiSeq 2500. Starting from about 500 ng total RNA, TCRbeta-specific cDNA was produced by reverse transcription with a constant-region primer and ProtoScript II reverse transcriptase. The TCRbeta libraries were prepared through three rounds of nested multiplex PCR following a slightly modified ARM-PCR procedure. Each of the first two PCR rounds ran for approximately 10 cycles using multiplex TRBV1-TRBV30 forward primers together with a Cbeta reverse primer. The raw public reads went through TCRdb reprocessing: fastp at Q25, MiXCR clone calling, in-frame beta chains kept. Identical CDR3 protein sequences are pooled into one entry, listed with their most common genes and DNA. The sample records about 200,000 distinct CDR3 sequences, about two thirds of which are singletons. About 7.1% of the sample goes to the ten largest clones.

The sample consisted of peripheral blood. The receptors stem from a woman between 55 and 75 years old with primary liver carcinoma and hepatitis B virus infection.

The sample holds one count of this clonotype. One base away lies a much larger clone, so this may be a sequencing read error. It is likely a read error, because the conserved phenylalanine at the end of the CDR3 is missing. The J gene is TRBJ2-2, the V gene TRBV10-2, with TRBD2 identical over 11 bases. This CDR3 comprises 17 residues. In germline, CDR1 is WSHSY, CDR2 SAAADI. Trimming removed 8 bases from V and 6 bases from J; junction bases left unmatched: 14. The CDR3 DNA follows: TGCGCCAGCCAACTAGCGGGAGTTGTTTTTGTACCCGGGGAGCTGTTTCTT. Translated: CASQLAGVVFVPGELFL.

Regarding this clonotype: This may stem from a read error, because a much larger clone lies one nucleotide away. CDR3 nucleotide sequence: TGTGTCATCTTGGGCGGCGGCACCTACAATGAGCAGTTCTTC. This codes for CVILGGGTYNEQFF. V is TRBV12-3 or TRBV12-4 and J is TRBJ2-1, with D uncertain. This CDR3 comprises 14 residues.

The V gene is TRBV6-5, the J gene TRBJ2-7, with D tentatively TRBD1 (5 bases). Germline lookup yields CDR1 MNHEY and CDR2 SVGAGI. The CDR3 totals 15 residues. V was trimmed by 10 bases and J by 3 bases, leaving 22 bases between them. The CDR3: CANSQGPLVVYEQYF. CDR3 nucleotide sequence: TGTGCCAACAGCCAGGGCCCTTTGGTGGTCTACGAGCAGTACTTC.

This clonotype came up a few times. The DNA of the CDR3 is TGTGCCACCAGTCGGCTAGCGGGTGGCACAGATACGCAGTATTTT. The encoded protein is CATSRLAGGTDTQYF. The chain has TRBV24-1 and TRBJ2-3; TRBD2 matches 8 bases. Germline CDR1 reads KGHDR; CDR2 reads SFDVKD. The CDR3 has 15 residues. V lost 6 bases and J lost 1; bases outside the gene matches: 5.

This clonotype was counted between two and nine times. A junction boundary mismatches the germline segment, possibly from a read error. The J gene is TRBJ2-7, the V gene TRBV6-2 or TRBV6-3; weak D call: TRBD2 (5 bases). Germline V gene sequence: CDR1 MNHEY, CDR2 SVGEGT. There are 11 residues in the CDR3. For the CDR3, the DNA is TGTGCCGGCAGAACAGAGGGTAAGCAGTACTTC. Its translation: CAGRTEGKQYF.

This sequence joins TRBV7-8 and TRBJ1-1; D gene unclear. Germline V gives CDR1 SGHVS, CDR2 FQNEAQ. Trimming left V 1 base short and J 0 bases short, with 9 bases between. The CDR3 covers 15 residues. The CDR3 coding sequence is TGTGCCAGCAGCTTAGTTTTAGGGTTGAACACTGAAGCTTTCTTT. Residues: CASSLVLGLNTEAFF.

As concerns this clonotype: A much larger clone differs from this one at a single base, so this may be a read error. The V call is TRBV4-2, the J call TRBJ2-2; D may be TRBD2 (5 bases). The germline V gene has CDR1 LGHNA and CDR2 YNFKEQ. This CDR3 region has 15 residues. CDR3 DNA: TGTGCCAGCAGCCAAGATCAATTGGGAGCCGGGGAGCTGTATTTT. It translates to CASSQDQLGAGELYF.

About this clonotype itself: This could be a read error, since a much larger clone is one nucleotide away. The V call is TRBV6-1, the J call TRBJ1-4, with 8 positions matching TRBD1. There are 16 residues in the CDR3. CDR1 MNHNS and CDR2 SASEGT come from the germline V gene. DNA of the CDR3: TGTACCAGCAGAGCTCAAACAGGGGGGGCATACGAAAAACTGTTTTTT. Residues: CTSRAQTGGAYEKLFF.

This sequence joins TRBV5-1 and TRBJ2-1; 11 nucleotides match TRBD2. From germline, CDR1 is SGHRS and CDR2 YFSETQ. The CDR3 length is 14 residues. Trimming removed 4 bases from V and 6 bases from J; junction bases left unmatched: 3. CDR3 nucleotides: TGCGCCAGCAGCGTTAGCGGGAGGGCCAATGAGCAGTTCTTC. Protein product: CASSVSGRANEQFF.

This clonotype has more than one count but fewer than ten. One junction end disagrees with the germline gene, perhaps due to a read error. This chain links TRBV6-4 with TRBJ2-3; 13 bases align to TRBD2. CDR1 and CDR2 (germline): MRHNA, SNTAGT. The CDR3 has 15 residues. CDR3 amino acids: CASSPGLAGSDMQYF. CDR3 sequence (DNA): TGTGCCAGCAGTCCGGGACTAGCGGGGTCAGATATGCAGTATTTT.

This clonotype was found a few times. V and J are TRBV28 and TRBJ2-1; D uncertain. Germline loops: CDR1 MDHEN, CDR2 SYDVKM. The V gene lost 3 bases and the J gene lost 6 bases, with 9 bases spanning the gap. This CDR3 has 13 amino acids. The CDR3 loop is CASSFRNANEQFF. The CDR3 coding sequence is TGTGCCAGCAGTTTTCGGAACGCCAATGAGCAGTTCTTC.

The count of this clonotype is one. One junction end does not reproduce the germline sequence, and a read error may be involved. The V call is TRBV11-1, the J call TRBJ2-2; D call uncertain. The CDR3 loop spans 18 amino acids. Germline V gives CDR1 SGHAT, CDR2 FQDESV (reference sequence). The CDR3 DNA follows: TGTGCCAGCAGCATACTACGCCAAGTGGGAACGAACACCGGGCAGCTGTTTTTC. Protein sequence: CASSILRQVGTNTGQLFF. The full variable domain, its missing parts supplied by reference TRBV11-1 and TRBJ2-2, is EAEVAQSPRYKITEKSQAVAFWCDPISGHATLYWYRQILGQGPELLVQFQDESVVDDSQLPKDRFSAERLKGVDSTLKIQPAELGDSAMYLCASSILRQVGTNTGQLFFGEGSRLTVL.

As regards this clonotype: One end of the junction is discordant with germline, which a read error may explain. The chain recombines TRBV29-1 with TRBJ1-1, with 9 bases matching TRBD1. Germline lookup yields CDR1 SQVTM and CDR2 ANQGSEA. The CDR3 consists of 17 residues. The CDR3 bases are TGCAGCGTTGAAGGAGGGACAGGGATTACGTCGAACATTGAAGCTTTCTTT. The encoded protein is CSVEGGTGITSNIEAFF.

Concerning this clonotype itself: A much larger clone is a single base away; this may be a read error. The chain carries TRBV6-5 and TRBJ2-7; TRBD2 matches 8 bases. CDR3 size: 15 residues. The junction had 9 bases not matched to a gene; V was cut back by 2 bases and J by 6 bases. Germline V CDR1 and CDR2: MNHEY, SVGAGI. CDR3 in amino acids: CASSYPTLAGSEQYF. In DNA, the CDR3 is TGTGCCAGCAGTTACCCTACTTTAGCGGGAAGCGAGCAGTACTTC.

This chain's CDR3 is CASSLRGREGWGTQYF. CDR3 nucleotide sequence: TGTGCCAGCAGCTTGCGGGGGAGGGAGGGCTGGGGTACGCAGTATTTT. The gene calls are TRBV5-6 and TRBJ2-3; 7 bases match TRBD2. Unmatched junction bases numbered 13, after V lost 1 base and J lost 8 bases. The CDR3 is 16 amino acids. CDR1 is SGHDT, CDR2 YYEEEE, per germline.

This clonotype was seen only a few times. The chain is built from TRBV5-1 and TRBJ2-2; D gene uncertain. The V and J ends lost 0 bases and 4 bases respectively, with 7 bases between them. Germline V CDR1 and CDR2: SGHRS, YFSETQ. This CDR3 has 14 amino acids. Here the CDR3 DNA reads TGCGCCAGCAGCTTGGCCCAAAGCACCGGGGAGCTGTTTTTT. This sequence encodes CASSLAQSTGELFF.

Note on this clonotype: A much larger clonotype is one base distant, so this may be a read error. This rearrangement joins TRBV6-5 to TRBJ1-1; 7 bases map to TRBD1. The CDR3 length is 15 residues. In germline, CDR1 is MNHEY, CDR2 SVGAGI. The CDR3 region has the DNA TGTGCCAGCAGTTACTCGGGACAGTCGAACGCTGAAGCTTTCTTT. The encoded protein is CASSYSGQSNAEAFF.

This clonotype appeared a few times. The chain joins TRBV5-6 to TRBJ2-5, with a weak D call TRBD2 (5 bases). This CDR3 comprises 16 residues. Between the trimmed V and J ends, which lost 3 bases and 4 bases, there was a span of 19 bases. Germline lookup yields CDR1 SGHDT and CDR2 YYEEEE. Here the CDR3 reads CASSSSLVGGTETQYF. The CDR3 DNA follows: TGTGCCAGCAGCTCAAGCCTCGTCGGAGGAACAGAGACCCAGTACTTC.

With respect to this clonotype: One end of the junction varies from germline; a read error may be responsible. J is TRBJ2-2 and V is TRBV6-2 or TRBV6-3, with D perhaps given as TRBD1 or TRBD2 (5 bases each). There are 14 residues in the CDR3. Germline V lookup: CDR1 MNHEY, CDR2 SVGEGT. CDR3 bases: TGTGTCAGCAGTAGGTCCGGGGCGGCTGGGGAGTTGTTTTTT. Residues: CVSSRSGAAGELFF.

A note on this clonotype: Its ends do not fully match the called genes, so a read error is possible. The V gene is TRBV4-1, the J gene TRBJ2-7; 10 bases are shared with TRBD1. Germline loops: CDR1 MGHRA, CDR2 YSYEKL. The CDR3 sequence is 14 residues long. The CDR3 is CASSPRQGAYKQYF. The CDR3 DNA follows: TGCGCAAGCAGCCCACGACAGGGGGCCTACAAGCAGTACTTC.

The chain couples TRBV6-1 to TRBJ2-5, with D possibly TRBD1 on 5 matching bases. CDR1 is MNHNS, CDR2 SASEGT, per germline. The CDR3 has 14 amino acids. V was shortened by 9 bases and J by 4 bases, with 18 bases between the two germline ends. The CDR3 protein is CASSLDKLRETQYF. The CDR3 DNA reads as TGTGCCAGTAGCTTGGACAAACTCCGAGAGACCCAGTACTTC.

Remarks on this clonotype: A single base separates this from a much larger clone, so it may be a read error. This rearrangement joins TRBV6-1 to TRBJ2-1; the D call may be TRBD1 or TRBD2 (5 bases each). The CDR3 sequence is 16 residues long. Germline V gene data show CDR1 as MNHNS and CDR2 as SASEGT. The CDR3 region is CAISEGLTSSYNEQFF. DNA of the CDR3: TGTGCCATCAGTGAGGGGCTAACGAGCTCCTACAATGAGCAGTTCTTC.

On this clonotype itself: A much larger clone lies a single base off, so this may be a read error. In nucleotides, the CDR3 is TGTGCCAGCAGTGATAGGGACAGGGTGCGGGGAAACACCATATATTTT. It codes for CASSDRDRVRGNTIYF. The chain employs TRBV6-1 and TRBJ1-3; 9 bases map to TRBD1. The V gene's germline CDR1 is MNHNS and CDR2 SASEGT. This CDR3 is built from 16 residues. The junction had 7 bases not matched to a gene; V was cut back by 3 bases and J by 4 bases.

This clonotype occurred once. The conserved phenylalanine or tryptophan is not found at the CDR3 terminus, so this likely reflects a read error. It is unclear where the CDR3 begins or ends on the DNA, so no DNA is shown, and the CDR3 is as TCRdb lists it. The rearrangement links TRBV11-2 to TRBJ2-3. The germline V gene has CDR1 SGHAT and CDR2 FQNNGV. The length of the CDR3 is 11 amino acids, counting both ends. The CDR3 loop is CASSPLDTQYL.

As for this clonotype: This could be a read error, since a much larger clone is one nucleotide away. The chain has TRBV6-1 and TRBJ2-3; no clear D. Trimming stripped 7 bases from V and 3 bases from J, with 8 bases between. The CDR3 length is 12 residues. Germline lookup yields CDR1 MNHNS and CDR2 SASEGT. Written as DNA, the CDR3 is TGTGCCAGCACCGAGGATACAGATACGCAGTATTTT. Protein sequence: CASTEDTDTQYF.

V gene TRBV7-8 combines with J gene TRBJ2-3; 13 nucleotides agree with TRBD2. Germline assignment: CDR1 SGHVS and CDR2 FQNEAQ. V was pared by 6 bases and J by 2 bases, with 5 bases of the junction left unmatched. This CDR3 spans 16 amino acids. CDR3 sequence reads: CASRGGLAGVTDTQYF. The CDR3 region has the DNA TGTGCCAGCAGGGGAGGACTAGCGGGAGTCACAGATACGCAGTATTTT.

Turning to this clonotype: One base away lies a much larger clone, so this may be a sequencing read error. The CDR3 loop is CANRKDYGYTF. In nucleotides, the CDR3 is TGTGCCAACAGGAAGGACTATGGCTACACCTTC. This chain joins TRBV6-5 and TRBJ1-2, with D perhaps matching TRBD1 (5 bases). Germline V lookup: CDR1 MNHEY, CDR2 SVGAGI. Trimming took 10 bases from V and 3 from J, leaving 9 bases between them. The CDR3 is made up of 11 amino acids.

With regard to this clonotype: At one end, the junction sequence differs from germline, possibly due to a read error. The genes are TRBV29-1 and TRBJ2-5; D is undetermined. This CDR3 is 14 amino acids long. CDR1 and CDR2 (germline): SQVTM, ANQGSEA. DNA of the CDR3: TGCAGCGTTGAAGCATGGGATACCCAAGAGACCCAGCACTTC. This encodes CSVEAWDTQETQHF.

With regard to this clonotype: Relative to the germline gene, one junction end is altered; a read error may explain this. The V call is TRBV10-3, the J call TRBJ1-1, with D possibly being TRBD1 (5 bases). The length of the CDR3 is 15 residues. Germline V gene sequence: CDR1 ENHRY, CDR2 SYGVKD. CDR3 amino acids: CAISESFSKDTEAFF. CDR3 DNA sequence: TGTGCCATCAGTGAGTCTTTTTCGAAGGACACTGAAGCTTTCTTC.